What follows are 12 T cell receptor beta chains derived from one specimen sequenced in a study of blood T cells in healthy people across ages. The authors ran a second PCR of about 7 to 12 cycles using a sample-barcoded 5' primer and a J-beta primer mix. Via MiXCR, TCRdb re-called the 5' RACE reads, giving one row per CDR3 protein. The profile shows some 1.4 million distinct CDR3 sequences, about 43% of them singletons. What was sequenced was blood. The source is a woman aged 18 to 35 in good health.

The V and J genes are TRBV29-1 and TRBJ2-3, with 11 bases matching TRBD2. The CDR3 is made up of 14 amino acids. The J segment lost 4 bases and the V segment lost 4 bases, leaving 4 bases of the junction unmatched. Germline V gives CDR1 SQVTM, CDR2 ANQGSEA. As DNA, the CDR3 is TGCAGCGTTGGTGTAGCGGGGGGGCCAGATACGCAGTATTTT. Its protein product is CSVGVAGGPDTQYF.

The chain has TRBV28 and TRBJ2-7; TRBD2 is a possible D gene (6 bases). V dropped 2 bases and J dropped 6 bases, with 17 bases sitting between them. CDR3 size: 15 residues. Germline CDR1 reads MDHEN; CDR2 reads SYDVKM. The DNA of the CDR3 is TGTGCCAGCAGTTTACCCGGGACTCCCGCGGGCGAGCAGTACTTC. Its protein is CASSLPGTPAGEQYF.

This clonotype was observed once. The V gene is TRBV20-1, the J gene TRBJ2-3; D unclear. The V end was cut by 1 base, the J end by 2 bases, with 7 bases between. The V gene's germline CDR1 is DFQATT and CDR2 SNEGSKA (reference sequence). The CDR3 totals 13 residues. The DNA for the CDR3 is TGCAGTGCTAGAGGGCTGCTCACAGATACGCAGTATTTT. It encodes CSARGLLTDTQYF.

The chain carries TRBV19 and TRBJ2-5, with TRBD1 matching over 11 bases. J gave up 2 bases and V 4 bases, and 12 bases lay outside the gene matches. The CDR3 loop spans 18 amino acids. Germline lookup yields CDR1 LNHDA and CDR2 SQIVND (reference sequence). CDR3 DNA sequence: TGTGCCAGTAGTAGCCAAAGGGACAGGGGGACTTGGCAAGAGACCCAGTACTTC. It yields the protein CASSSQRDRGTWQETQYF.

The CDR3 region is CSASSLDRGHDGYTF. The CDR3 coding sequence is TGCAGTGCTAGTTCCCTGGACAGGGGGCATGATGGCTACACCTTC. V usage is TRBV20-1 and J usage is TRBJ1-2; 11 positions agree with TRBD1. The CDR3 has 15 amino acids. V was clipped by 3 bases and J by 6 bases; unmatched bases: 9. Germline CDR1 reads DFQATT; CDR2 reads SNEGSKA (reference sequence).

This clonotype has a handful of counts. This chain links TRBV6-6 with TRBJ1-4; D possibly corresponds to TRBD1 (5 bases). Germline CDR1 is MNHNY and CDR2 is SVGAGI (reference sequence). Trimming removed 0 bases from V and 5 bases from J, with 13 bases in between. This CDR3 comprises 16 residues. The chain's CDR3 is CASSYSSGALNEKLFF. CDR3 sequence (DNA): TGTGCCAGCAGTTACTCGAGCGGGGCCCTAAATGAAAAACTGTTTTTT.

This clonotype turned up a few times. The rearrangement links TRBV20-1 to TRBJ2-7; no clear D gene. V was clipped by 5 bases and J by 2 bases, with 10 bases between them. The CDR3 has 12 amino acids. The germline gives CDR1 DFQATT, CDR2 SNEGSKA (reference sequence). The CDR3 region is CSAGEQPYEQYF. The CDR3 DNA is TGCAGTGCTGGGGAACAGCCCTACGAGCAGTACTTC.

This rearrangement joins TRBV28 to TRBJ1-1; 7 nucleotides align to TRBD1. CDR3 length: 15 amino acids. The J segment lost 2 bases and the V segment lost 5 bases, leaving 8 bases of the junction unmatched. Germline V gene data show CDR1 as MDHEN and CDR2 as SYDVKM. CDR3 sequence reads: CASSHAGTANTEAFF. The CDR3 DNA reads as TGTGCCAGCAGTCATGCTGGGACAGCTAACACTGAAGCTTTCTTT.

The chain uses TRBV20-1 and TRBJ2-1; D may be TRBD2 (6 bases). Trimming removed 0 bases at V and 3 bases at J, with 15 bases between. Germline values: CDR1 DFQATT, CDR2 SNEGSKA (reference sequence). CDR3 length equals 16 residues. This chain's CDR3 is CSARETRAGSYNEQFF. DNA for the CDR3: TGCAGTGCTAGAGAAACCCGCGCGGGAAGCTACAATGAGCAGTTCTTC.

In this sample, this clonotype turned up many times. The rearrangement joins TRBV2 to TRBJ2-1; TRBD2 matches at 11 bases. The CDR3 contains 14 residues. Germline V gives CDR1 SNHLY, CDR2 FYNNEI. The V gene end was trimmed by 8 bases and the J gene end by 4 bases; junction bases not matched to a gene: 4. CDR3 region: CASSGLADYNEQFF. DNA for the CDR3: TGTGCCAGCTCGGGACTAGCGGATTACAATGAGCAGTTCTTC.

V is TRBV6-6 and J is TRBJ1-1; no firm D call. Germline values: CDR1 MNHNY, CDR2 SVGAGI (reference sequence). The V gene lost 2 bases and the J gene lost 10 bases, with 14 bases spanning the gap. This CDR3 is 13 amino acids long. CDR3 nucleotides: TGTGCCAGCAGTTACACCGGGAGGGCCGGAGCTTTCTTT. Encoded protein: CASSYTGRAGAFF.

The chain couples TRBV4-1 to TRBJ2-1; TRBD1 matches 10 bases. Trimming took 4 bases from V and 6 from J; bases not matched to a gene: 6. The CDR3 loop spans 15 amino acids. The germline V gene encodes CDR1 MGHRA and CDR2 YSYEKL. The chain's CDR3 is CASSPGQGILNEQFF. The CDR3 DNA follows: TGCGCCAGCAGCCCGGGACAGGGGATCCTCAATGAGCAGTTCTTC.